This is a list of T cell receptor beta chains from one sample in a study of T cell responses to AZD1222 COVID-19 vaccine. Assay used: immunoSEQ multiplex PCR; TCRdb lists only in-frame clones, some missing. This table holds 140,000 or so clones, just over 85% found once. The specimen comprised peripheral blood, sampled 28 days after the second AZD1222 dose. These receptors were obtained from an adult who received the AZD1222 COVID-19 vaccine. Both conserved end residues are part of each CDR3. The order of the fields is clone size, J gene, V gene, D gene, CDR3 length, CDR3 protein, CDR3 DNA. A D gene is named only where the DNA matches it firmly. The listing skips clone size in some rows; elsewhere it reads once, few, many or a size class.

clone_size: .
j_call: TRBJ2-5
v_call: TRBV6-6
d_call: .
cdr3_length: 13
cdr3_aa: CASSLEQQETQYF
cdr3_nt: TGTGCCAGCAGTTTGGAACAGCAAGAGACCCAGTACTTC

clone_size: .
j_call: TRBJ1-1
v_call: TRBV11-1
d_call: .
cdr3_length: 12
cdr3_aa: CASSLLVTEAFF
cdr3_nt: TGTGCCAGCAGCTTACTTGTCACTGAAGCTTTCTTT

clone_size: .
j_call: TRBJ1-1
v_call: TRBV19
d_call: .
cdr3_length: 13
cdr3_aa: CASSIVGMTEAFF
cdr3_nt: TGTGCCAGTAGTATAGTAGGGATGACTGAAGCTTTCTTT

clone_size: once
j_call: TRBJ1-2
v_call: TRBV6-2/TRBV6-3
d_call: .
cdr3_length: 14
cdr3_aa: CASSYQGWGGGYTF
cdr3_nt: TGTGCCAGCAGTTACCAGGGCTGGGGAGGCGGCTACACCTTC

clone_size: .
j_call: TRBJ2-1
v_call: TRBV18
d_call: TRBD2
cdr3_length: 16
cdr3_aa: CASSPLLAGAYNEQFF
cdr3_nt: TGTGCCAGCTCACCGTTGCTGGCGGGGGCCTACAATGAGCAGTTCTTC

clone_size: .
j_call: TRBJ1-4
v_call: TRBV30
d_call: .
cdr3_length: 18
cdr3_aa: CAWIPRPQVQSFNEKLFF
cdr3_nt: TGTGCCTGGATTCCCCGCCCGCAGGTCCAGTCATTTAATGAAAAACTGTTTTTT

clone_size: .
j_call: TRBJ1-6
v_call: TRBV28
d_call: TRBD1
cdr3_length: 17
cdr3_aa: CASSPRLGQGYNSPLHF
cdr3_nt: TGTGCCAGCAGTCCCCGTTTAGGACAGGGCTATAATTCACCCCTCCACTTT

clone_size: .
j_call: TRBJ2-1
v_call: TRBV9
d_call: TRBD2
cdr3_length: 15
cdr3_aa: CASSGIAGTYNEQFF
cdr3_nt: TGTGCCAGCAGCGGCATAGCGGGGACCTACAATGAGCAGTTCTTC

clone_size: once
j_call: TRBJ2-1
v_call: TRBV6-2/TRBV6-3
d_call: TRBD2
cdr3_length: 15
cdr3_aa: CASSQLAGVGNEQFF
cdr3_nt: TGTGCCAGCAGTCAACTAGCGGGAGTGGGGAATGAGCAGTTCTTC

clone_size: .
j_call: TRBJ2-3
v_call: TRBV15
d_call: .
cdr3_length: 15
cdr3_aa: CATSRAPPASGWRYF
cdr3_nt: TGTGCCACCAGCAGAGCCCCCCCGGCTAGTGGATGGCGGTATTTT

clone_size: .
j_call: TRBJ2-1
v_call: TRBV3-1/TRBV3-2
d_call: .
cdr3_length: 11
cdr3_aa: CASSQEFESFF
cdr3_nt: TGTGCCAGCAGCCAAGAGTTTGAGTCGTTCTTC

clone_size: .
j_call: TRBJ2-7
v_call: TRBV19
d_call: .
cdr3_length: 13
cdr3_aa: CASSIGLSYEQYF
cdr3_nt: TGTGCCAGTAGTATCGGCCTTTCCTACGAGCAGTACTTC

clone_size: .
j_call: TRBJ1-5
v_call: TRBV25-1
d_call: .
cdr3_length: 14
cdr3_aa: CASSPGGSHQPQHF
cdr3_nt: TGTGCCAGCAGTCCGGGGGGTAGTCATCAGCCCCAGCATTTT

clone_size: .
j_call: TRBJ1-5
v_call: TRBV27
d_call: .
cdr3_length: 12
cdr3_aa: CASSLSNQPQHF
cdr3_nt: TGTGCCAGCAGTTTAAGCAATCAGCCCCAGCATTTT

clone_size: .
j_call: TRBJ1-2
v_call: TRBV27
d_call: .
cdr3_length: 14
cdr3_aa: CASSLSNRGVGYTF
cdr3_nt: TGTGCCAGCAGTTTATCGAATAGGGGGGTTGGCTACACCTTC

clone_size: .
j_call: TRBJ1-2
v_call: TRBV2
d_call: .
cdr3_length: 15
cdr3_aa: CASREGGGLNYGYTF
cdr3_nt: TGTGCCAGCAGGGAAGGAGGGGGTCTTAACTATGGCTACACCTTC

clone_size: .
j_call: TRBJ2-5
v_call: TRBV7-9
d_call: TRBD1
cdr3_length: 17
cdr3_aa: CASSWHPGTGFQETQYF
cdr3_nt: TGTGCCAGCAGCTGGCACCCCGGGACAGGGTTCCAAGAGACCCAGTACTTC

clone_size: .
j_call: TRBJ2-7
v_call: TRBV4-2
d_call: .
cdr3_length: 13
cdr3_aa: CASSPSDGNEQYF
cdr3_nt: TGTGCCAGCAGCCCATCGGACGGGAACGAGCAGTACTTC

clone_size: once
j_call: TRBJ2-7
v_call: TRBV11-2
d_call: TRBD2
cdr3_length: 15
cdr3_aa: CASSPLAGGSYEQYF
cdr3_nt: TGTGCCAGCAGCCCACTAGCGGGAGGTTCCTACGAGCAGTACTTC

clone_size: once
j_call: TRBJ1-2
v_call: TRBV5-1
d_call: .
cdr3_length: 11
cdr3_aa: CASFGRRGYTF
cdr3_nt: TGCGCCAGCTTTGGACGACGCGGCTACACCTTC

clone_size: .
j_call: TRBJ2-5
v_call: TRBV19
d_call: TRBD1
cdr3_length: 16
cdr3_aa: CASSLGTGWFGETQYF
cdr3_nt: TGTGCCAGTAGTTTGGGGACAGGGTGGTTCGGAGAGACCCAGTACTTC

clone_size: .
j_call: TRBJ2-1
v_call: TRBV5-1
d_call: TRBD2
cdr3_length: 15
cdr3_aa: CASSFTGTSAYEQFF
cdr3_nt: TGCGCCAGCAGCTTCACCGGGACTAGCGCTTACGAGCAGTTCTTC

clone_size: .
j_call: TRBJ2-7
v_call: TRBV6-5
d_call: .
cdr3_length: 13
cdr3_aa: CASLSTGLYEQYF
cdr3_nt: TGTGCCAGCCTTAGTACAGGGCTATACGAGCAGTACTTC

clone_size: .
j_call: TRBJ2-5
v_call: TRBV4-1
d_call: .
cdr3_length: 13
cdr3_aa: CASSQMEDETQYF
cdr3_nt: TGCGCCAGCAGCCAAATGGAGGATGAGACCCAGTACTTC

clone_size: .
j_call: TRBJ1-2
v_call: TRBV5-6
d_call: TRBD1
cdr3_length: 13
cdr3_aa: CASSLEGQDGYTF
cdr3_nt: TGTGCCAGCAGCTTGGAAGGACAGGATGGCTACACCTTC

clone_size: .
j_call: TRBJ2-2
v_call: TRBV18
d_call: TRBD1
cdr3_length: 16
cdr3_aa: CASSPPTGGAAGELFF
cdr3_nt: TGTGCCAGCTCACCACCAACAGGGGGCGCGGCCGGGGAGCTGTTTTTT

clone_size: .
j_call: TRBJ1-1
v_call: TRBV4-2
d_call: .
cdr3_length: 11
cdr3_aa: CASSQYTEAFF
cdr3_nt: TGTGCCAGCAGCCAATACACTGAAGCTTTCTTT

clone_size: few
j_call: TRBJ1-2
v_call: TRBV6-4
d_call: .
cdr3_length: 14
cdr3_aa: CASSDSQGKYGYTF
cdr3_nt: TGTGCCAGCAGTGACTCCCAGGGAAAATATGGCTACACCTTC

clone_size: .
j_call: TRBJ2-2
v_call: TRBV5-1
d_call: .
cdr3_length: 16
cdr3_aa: CASSLVPDKNTGELFF
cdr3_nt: TGCGCCAGCAGCTTGGTCCCGGACAAGAACACCGGGGAGCTGTTTTTT

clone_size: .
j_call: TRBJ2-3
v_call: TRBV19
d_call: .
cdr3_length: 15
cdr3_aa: CASSFRTVETDTQYF
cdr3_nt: TGTGCCAGTAGTTTCAGGACCGTAGAAACAGATACGCAGTATTTT

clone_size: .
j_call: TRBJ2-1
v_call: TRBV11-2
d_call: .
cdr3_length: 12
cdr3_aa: CASSLVGGEQFF
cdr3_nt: TGTGCCAGCAGCTTAGTAGGGGGTGAGCAGTTCTTC

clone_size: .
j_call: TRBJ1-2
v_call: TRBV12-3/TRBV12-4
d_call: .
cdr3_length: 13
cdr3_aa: CASSLGYSYGYTF
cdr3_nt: TGTGCCAGCAGTTTAGGTTACAGCTATGGCTACACCTTC

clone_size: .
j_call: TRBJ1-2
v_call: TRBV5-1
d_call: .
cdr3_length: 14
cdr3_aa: CASSLLGDDYGYTF
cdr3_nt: TGCGCCAGCAGCTTACTGGGGGATGACTATGGCTACACCTTC

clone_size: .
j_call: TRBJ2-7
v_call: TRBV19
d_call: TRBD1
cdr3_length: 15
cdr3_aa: CASSQPSGGSYEQYF
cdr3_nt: TGTGCCAGTAGCCAACCTTCAGGGGGCAGCTACGAGCAGTACTTC